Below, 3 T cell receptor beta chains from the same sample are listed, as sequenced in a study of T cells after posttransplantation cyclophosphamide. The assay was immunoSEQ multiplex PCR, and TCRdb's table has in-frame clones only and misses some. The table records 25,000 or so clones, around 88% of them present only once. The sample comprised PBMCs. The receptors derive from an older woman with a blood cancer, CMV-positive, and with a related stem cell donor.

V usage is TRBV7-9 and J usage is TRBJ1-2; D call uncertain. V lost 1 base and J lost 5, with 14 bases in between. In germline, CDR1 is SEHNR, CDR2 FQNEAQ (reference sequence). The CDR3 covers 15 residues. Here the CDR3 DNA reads TGTGCCAGCAGCTTAGGGCCCGGGTCGGGGTATGGCTACACCTTC. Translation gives CASSLGPGSGYGYTF.

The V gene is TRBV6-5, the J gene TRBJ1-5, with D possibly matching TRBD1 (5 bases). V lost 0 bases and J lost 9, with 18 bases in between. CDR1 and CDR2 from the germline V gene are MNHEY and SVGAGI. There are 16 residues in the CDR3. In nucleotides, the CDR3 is TGTGCCAGCAGTTACTCTATCCCCAGGGAAGGGCGGCCCCAGCATTTT. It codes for CASSYSIPREGRPQHF.

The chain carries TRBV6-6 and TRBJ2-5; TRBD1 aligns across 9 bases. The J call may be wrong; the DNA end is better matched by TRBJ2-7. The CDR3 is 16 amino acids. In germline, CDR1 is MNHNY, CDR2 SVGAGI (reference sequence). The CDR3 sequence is CASSSPDRGSSYEQYF. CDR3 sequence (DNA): TGTGCCAGCAGTTCCCCAGACAGGGGGAGTTCCTACGAGCAGTACTTC.